These 21 T cell receptor beta chains originate from one sample sequenced in a study of spatial heterogeneity in lung cancer. Time point specified: blood at routine non-recurrence follow-up after resection. Unsorted whole RNA of tumor, nontumor lung or frozen PBMC was sequenced. A single record per CDR3 protein comes from TCRdb applying MiXCR to the 5' RACE reads. This sample has some 120,000 distinct CDR3 sequences, with 12% found just once. The sequencing used PBMCs, collected at follow-up. The receptors derive from a male donor with early-stage non-small cell lung cancer.

This clonotype was recorded many times. The CDR3 reads CASSLEGQGRGYTF. CDR3 DNA: TGCGCCAGCAGCTTGGAAGGACAGGGCCGTGGCTACACCTTC. This sequence joins TRBV5-1 and TRBJ1-2, with 8 bases that match TRBD1. The CDR3 runs to 14 residues. The germline gives CDR1 SGHRS, CDR2 YFSETQ. The V and J ends lost 0 bases and 7 bases, in that order; junction bases with no gene match: 5.

This clonotype was seen more than once but under ten times. This chain connects TRBV9 to TRBJ2-4; D gene ambiguous. Deletions cut 4 bases from V and 5 bases from J, with 7 bases between. The CDR3 has 12 residues. Per germline, CDR1 SGDLS and CDR2 YYNGEE. CDR3 nucleotides: TGTGCCAGCAGCTCAGGACAAAACATTCAGTACTTC. Translating it yields CASSSGQNIQYF.

This clonotype was picked up many times. The J gene is TRBJ1-4, the V gene TRBV7-2, with 9 positions matching TRBD1. V was pared by 3 bases and J by 7 bases, with 18 bases of the junction left unmatched. The CDR3 loop spans 19 amino acids. Germline V gene data show CDR1 as SGHTA and CDR2 as FQGNSA. For the CDR3, the DNA is TGTGCCAGCAGCTTTCAGCCCGGGACAGGGACGAAGATTGGTGAAAAACTGTTTTTT. The encoded protein is CASSFQPGTGTKIGEKLFF.

In its sample, this clonotype was seen a few times. The chain couples TRBV7-2 to TRBJ1-1; D is possibly TRBD1 (5 bases). The CDR3 consists of 16 residues. CDR1 SGHTA and CDR2 FQGNSA come from the germline V gene. V was cut by 5 bases and J by 4 bases, with 20 bases left in between. The CDR3 reads CASSPGGGQRGTEAFF. CDR3 DNA sequence: TGTGCCAGCAGCCCCGGGGGTGGGCAGCGCGGCACTGAAGCTTTCTTT.

This chain joins TRBV28 and TRBJ1-2; a possible D gene is TRBD1 (5 bases). CDR1 and CDR2 from the germline V gene are MDHEN and SYDVKM. Trimming left V 5 bases short and J 4 bases short, with 14 bases between. The CDR3 totals 14 residues. The CDR3: CASSPGTPVYGYTF. In DNA form, the CDR3 reads TGTGCCAGCAGTCCCGGGACCCCGGTCTATGGCTACACCTTC.

The rearrangement joins TRBV6-5 to TRBJ2-1; 14 bases map to TRBD2. The CDR3 contains 13 residues. Germline V gene lookup returns CDR1 MNHEY and CDR2 SVGAGI. J was trimmed by 15 bases and V by 8 bases; bases with no gene match: 9. The CDR3 reads CASEGTSGGAAFF. The CDR3 nucleotides read TGTGCCAGCGAAGGGACTAGCGGGGGAGCAGCGTTCTTC.

As to this clonotype: A much larger clone sits a single nucleotide away, making a read error possible. This chain connects TRBV30 to TRBJ1-2, with no clear D. Germline CDR1 is GTSNPN and CDR2 is SVGIG (reference sequence). CDR3 length: 14 amino acids. CDR3 nucleotide sequence: TGTGCCTGGAGTCTCGGACCGAGTAACTATGGCTACATCTTC. It encodes CAWSLGPSNYGYIF.

There are many counts of this clonotype. The genes are TRBV7-9 and TRBJ2-7, with 7 bases matching TRBD1. Germline values: CDR1 SEHNR, CDR2 FQNEAQ (reference sequence). The CDR3 runs 16 residues. V gave up 5 bases and J gave up 0 bases; unmatched junction bases: 10. CDR3 protein: CASSLTGQRSSYEQYF. CDR3 bases: TGTGCCAGCAGCCTTACGGGACAGCGGAGCTCCTACGAGCAGTACTTC.

This clonotype was counted only a few times. CDR3 coding DNA: TGCGCCAGCAGCCAAGATCCATGGGGGACCCACTATGGCTACACCTTC. As protein: CASSQDPWGTHYGYTF. The chain links TRBV4-3 to TRBJ1-2, with a possible D match to TRBD1 (5 bases). Between the trimmed V and J ends, which lost 0 bases and 3 bases, there was a span of 14 bases. The germline V gene encodes CDR1 LGHNA and CDR2 YSLEER. The CDR3 covers 16 residues.

The chain uses TRBV21-1 and TRBJ2-3; TRBD1 is the table's D call, not checked against the DNA. TRBV21-1 is a pseudogene segment. The CDR3 is 19 residues long. The CDR3 DNA follows: TGTGCAAGCAGCAAAGCGCGGCAGCGGGGGCCCAAAGACACAGATACGCAGTATTTT. Encoded protein: CASSKARQRGPKDTDTQYF.

The CDR3 DNA reads TGCGCCAGCAGTGAGTCTGGAGCGGGTACGGGTACGCAGTATTTT. Translating gives CASSESGAGTGTQYF. V and J are TRBV10-2 and TRBJ2-3, with D perhaps matching TRBD2 (6 bases). V shed 0 bases and J shed 8 bases, with 15 bases lying between them. This CDR3 spans 15 amino acids. The germline CDR1 and CDR2 sequences are WSHSY and SAAADI.

The chain carries TRBV2 and TRBJ1-2, with D perhaps matching TRBD1 (5 bases). V was shortened by 5 bases and J by 5 bases, with 15 bases between the two germline ends. The CDR3 is 14 amino acids. Germline V lookup: CDR1 SNHLY, CDR2 FYNNEI. The CDR3 bases are TGTGCCAGCAGTAATACCGGACGGGGGTATGGCTACACCTTC. This sequence encodes CASSNTGRGYGYTF.

This clonotype has more than one count but fewer than ten. Germline is not matched at one junction end, which may reflect a read error. J is TRBJ2-3 and V is TRBV7-9; 9 nucleotides align to TRBD2. The germline V gene has CDR1 SEHNR and CDR2 FQNEAQ (reference sequence). This CDR3 spans 14 amino acids. This CDR3 is CASSIAGAADTQYF. The CDR3 region has the DNA TGTGCCAGCAGCATAGCGGGGGCGGCAGATACGCAGTATTTT.

Many counts were recorded for this clonotype. The chain couples TRBV18 to TRBJ2-7; a weak D match, TRBD1 (6 bases). The germline V gene encodes CDR1 KGHSH and CDR2 LQKENI. This CDR3 region has 16 residues. V gave up 3 bases and J gave up 0 bases, with 15 bases separating them. This chain's CDR3 is CASSPPTGRVSYEQYF. The CDR3 bases are TGTGCCAGCTCACCTCCGACAGGACGGGTCTCCTACGAGCAGTACTTC.

The rearrangement joins TRBV29-1 to TRBJ2-1; TRBD2 might be the D (5 bases). The CDR3 runs 14 residues. Trimming left V 7 bases short and J 2 bases short, with 15 bases between. Germline lookup yields CDR1 SQVTM and CDR2 ANQGSEA. The CDR3 loop is CSAPEGEAYNEQFF. CDR3 bases: TGCAGCGCCCCCGAGGGTGAGGCCTACAATGAGCAGTTCTTC.

The chain couples TRBV12-3 or TRBV12-4 to TRBJ2-5; D assignment may be TRBD1 or TRBD2 (7 bases each). The germline V and J ends were trimmed by 8 bases and 4 bases, with 17 bases remaining between them. The CDR3 spans 14 residues. The CDR3 bases are TGTGCCAGCTTGTACAGGGGCGGGGGAGAGACCCAGTACTTC. It encodes CASLYRGGGETQYF.

Many counts were recorded for this clonotype. The V call is TRBV9, the J call TRBJ1-1; D might be TRBD1 (6 bases). CDR3 size: 13 residues. Germline V gene sequence: CDR1 SGDLS, CDR2 YYNGEE. V dropped 4 bases and J dropped 9 bases, with 16 bases sitting between them. The CDR3 sequence: CASSPLVTGQAFF. CDR3 coding DNA: TGTGCCAGCAGCCCCCTGGTAACAGGGCAAGCTTTCTTT.

This sequence joins TRBV28 and TRBJ1-5; the D is unclear. Trimming removed 9 bases at V and 2 bases at J, with 14 bases between. CDR1 is MDHEN, CDR2 SYDVKM, per germline. CDR3 length: 14 amino acids. CDR3 sequence reads: CASAREGGNQPQHF. The CDR3 DNA follows: TGTGCCAGTGCCCGGGAGGGAGGCAATCAGCCCCAGCATTTT.

The chain is built from TRBV7-9 and TRBJ2-2, with D perhaps matching TRBD2 (6 bases). Germline-derived CDR1 and CDR2 are SEHNR and FQNEAQ (reference sequence). Trimming cost V 2 bases and J 6 bases, with 16 bases left between them. The CDR3 is 16 residues long. DNA for the CDR3: TGTGCCAGCAGCTTAAGTGGGAGGTGGAGACCCGGGGAGCTGTTTTTT. Protein sequence: CASSLSGRWRPGELFF.

This clonotype was picked up many times. The genes are TRBV19 and TRBJ1-5; the D is unclear. From germline, CDR1 is LNHDA and CDR2 SQIVND (reference sequence). The length of the CDR3 is 12 residues. Trimming removed 9 bases at V and 7 bases at J, with 13 bases between. Here the CDR3 reads CASATLAQPQHF. The DNA of the CDR3 is TGTGCCAGCGCGACTCTGGCGCAGCCCCAGCATTTT.

This clonotype was observed at least ten times. The chain has TRBV4-1 and TRBJ2-3; 7 nucleotides match TRBD2. V shed 2 bases and J 4 bases; nucleotides not matched to a gene: 3. The CDR3 length is 14 residues. Germline CDR1 reads MGHRA; CDR2 reads YSYEKL. DNA of the CDR3: TGCGCCAGCAGCCAATGGGGGGGGTCAGATACGCAGTATTTT. Amino acid sequence: CASSQWGGSDTQYF.